The 27 T cell receptor beta chains in this list originate from one sample, sequenced in a study of human T cells and chemical hapten exposure. Time point reported: patch test 1, 2 weeks after DPC sensitization. Treatment noted: therapeutic diphenylcyclopropenone sensitization with weekly scalp DPC. TCRdb called the RACE reads again in MiXCR, with one record for every CDR3 protein. The top ten hold approximately 2.1% of the sample, which has over 95,000 distinct CDR3 sequences, around an eighth seen once. The source was whole blood, collected in connection with sensitization to the hapten diphenylcyclopropenone (DPC). The receptors here all came from a woman in her forties with alopecia areata. Some clones in this sample may be carry-over from other donors' samples.

The chain links TRBV11-2 to TRBJ1-1; 7 positions match TRBD1. Germline values: CDR1 SGHAT, CDR2 FQNNGV. This CDR3 region has 16 residues. The V gene end was trimmed by 1 base and the J gene end by 7 bases; junction bases not matched to a gene: 12. In nucleotides, the CDR3 is TGTGCCAGCAGCTTAGCACCCGGGACAGCCTATGGTGAAGCTTTCTTT. This gives the protein CASSLAPGTAYGEAFF.

This clonotype was counted a few times. This rearrangement joins TRBV29-1 to TRBJ2-7, with TRBD1 as a possible D gene (5 bases). Trimming took 6 bases from V and 4 from J, leaving 16 bases between them. Germline CDR1 is SQVTM and CDR2 is ANQGSEA. This CDR3 contains 13 residues. CDR3 loop: CSVETGVGYEQYF. In DNA form, the CDR3 reads TGCAGCGTAGAAACAGGTGTAGGGTACGAGCAGTACTTC.

The sample holds a few counts of this clonotype. This chain links TRBV5-4 with TRBJ1-2, with D unresolved. Trimming removed 3 bases from V and 2 bases from J, with 11 bases in between. The CDR3 length is 14 residues. Germline-derived CDR1 and CDR2 are SGHNT and YYREEE (reference sequence). CDR3 nucleotides: TGTGCCAGCAGCTCTACGGGGAGGAACTATGGCTACACCTTC. Translated, it gives CASSSTGRNYGYTF.

This clonotype has at least ten counts. This chain connects TRBV11-2 to TRBJ2-7; TRBD1 is a possible D gene (6 bases). This CDR3 has 13 residues. CDR1 is SGHAT and CDR2 is FQNNGV in the germline V gene. Trimming stripped 6 bases from V and 2 bases from J, with 11 bases between. The CDR3 coding sequence is TGTGCCAGCAGAGGAACAGGGACCTACGAGCAGTACTTC. Amino acids: CASRGTGTYEQYF.

This clonotype was observed a few times. The chain links TRBV27 to TRBJ1-1, with a weak D call TRBD1 (6 bases). Per germline, CDR1 MNHEY and CDR2 SMNVEV (reference sequence). The CDR3 contains 14 residues. Trimming removed 3 bases from V and 5 bases from J, with 13 bases in between. The CDR3 sequence is CASSFRGARTEAFF. CDR3 sequence (DNA): TGTGCCAGCAGTTTTCGGGGGGCGCGGACTGAAGCTTTCTTT.

The sample holds a few counts of this clonotype. The V and J genes are TRBV5-4 and TRBJ2-7; TRBD1 is a possible D gene (7 bases). The germline V and J ends were trimmed by 0 bases and 1 base, with 11 bases remaining between them. CDR1 is SGHNT and CDR2 is YYREEE in the germline V gene (reference sequence). The CDR3 contains 15 residues. DNA for the CDR3: TGTGCCAGCAGCTTGGGGAGGGACAGATCCTACGAGCAGTACTTC. Translation: CASSLGRDRSYEQYF.

This clonotype was counted between two and nine times. The rearrangement uses TRBV14 and TRBJ1-3; 8 bases match TRBD1. The CDR3 runs 16 residues. J was trimmed by 4 bases and V by 5 bases; bases with no gene match: 10. Germline CDR1 and CDR2: SGHDN and FVKESK. For the CDR3, the DNA is TGTGCCAGCAGCAATGGACAGGGCGAATCCGGAAACACCATATATTTT. It specifies CASSNGQGESGNTIYF. Filled out from reference TRBV14 and TRBJ1-3, the complete variable domain reads EAGVTQFPSHSVIEKGQTVTLRCDPISGHDNLYWYRRVMGKEIKFLLHFVKESKQDESGMPNNRFLAERTGGTYSTLKVQPAELEDSGVYFCASSNGQGESGNTIYFGEGSWLTVV.

In this sample, this clonotype turned up a few times. The rearrangement uses TRBV12-3 or TRBV12-4 and TRBJ2-5; no reliable D call. This CDR3 contains 13 residues. V lost 3 bases and J lost 1, with 6 bases in between. CDR3 amino acids: CASSFPGQETQYF. The CDR3 nucleotides read TGTGCCAGCAGTTTCCCAGGCCAAGAGACCCAGTACTTC.

Details on this clonotype: Possible read error: a much larger clone is one base away. The V call is TRBV28, the J call TRBJ1-3; no firm D call. V lost 5 bases to trimming and J lost 4 bases, with 0 bases between them. The germline V gene has CDR1 MDHEN and CDR2 SYDVKM. The CDR3 loop spans 10 amino acids. The CDR3 here is CASSGNTIYF. CDR3 DNA: TGTGCCAGCAGTGGAAACACCATATATTTT.

This clonotype was observed a few times. The chain employs TRBV11-2 and TRBJ2-5; 10 bases are a match to TRBD2. The V gene end was trimmed by 2 bases and the J gene end by 5 bases; junction bases not matched to a gene: 5. Germline V lookup: CDR1 SGHAT, CDR2 FQNNGV. The CDR3 runs to 15 residues. This CDR3 reads CASSLPLAGGETQYF. CDR3 DNA: TGTGCCAGCAGCTTACCCTTAGCGGGAGGCGAGACCCAGTACTTC.

The chain uses TRBV3-1 and TRBJ1-1, with D possibly matching TRBD1 (5 bases). Trimming pared 0 bases from V and 4 bases from J, leaving 9 bases between. Per germline, CDR1 LGHDT and CDR2 YNNKEL (reference sequence). The CDR3 totals 14 residues. The CDR3 region is CASSQDRVPTEAFF. DNA of the CDR3: TGTGCCAGCAGCCAAGACAGGGTCCCCACTGAAGCTTTCTTT.

This clonotype showed up just a few times. The chain has TRBV20-1 and TRBJ2-7; 11 bases fit TRBD2. Germline CDR1 reads DFQATT; CDR2 reads SNEGSKA (reference sequence). The V gene end was trimmed by 5 bases and the J gene end by 7 bases; junction bases not matched to a gene: 4. This CDR3 contains 12 residues. The CDR3 DNA reads TGCAGTGCTTCTAGACTAGCGGGGGAGCAGTACTTC. Its protein is CSASRLAGEQYF.

This clonotype turned up a few times. The rearrangement joins TRBV28 to TRBJ2-3, with TRBD2 matching 8 bases. The CDR3 runs to 16 residues. J lost 2 bases, V lost 7 bases, and 11 bases had no gene match. Germline V gene data show CDR1 as MDHEN and CDR2 as SYDVKM. CDR3 sequence reads: CASTSKSGRPTDTQYF. As DNA, the CDR3 is TGTGCCAGCACCTCGAAGAGCGGGAGACCCACAGATACGCAGTATTTT.

This clonotype was seen only a few times. V is TRBV6-2 or TRBV6-3 and J is TRBJ1-1, with 8 bases matching TRBD1. The CDR3 runs 16 residues. Trimming at V came to 4 bases and at J to 6 bases, leaving 13 bases not matched to a gene. Germline assignment: CDR1 MNHEY and CDR2 SVGEGT. DNA of the CDR3: TGTGCCAGCAGTTTCCATAAACAGGGGGGGAATGCTGAAGCTTTCTTT. Encoded protein: CASSFHKQGGNAEAFF.

This clonotype was detected ten times or more. The chain is built from TRBV18 and TRBJ2-1, with 10 bases identical to TRBD1. V lost 4 bases to trimming and J lost 7 bases; unmatched junction nucleotides: 7. Germline assignment: CDR1 KGHSH and CDR2 LQKENI. The CDR3 covers 15 residues. The CDR3 DNA is TGTGCCAGCTCACTGTCGGGACAGGGGTTGAATGAGCAGTTCTTC. It encodes CASSLSGQGLNEQFF.

This clonotype was counted ten times or more. The chain couples TRBV5-1 to TRBJ2-5, with D maybe TRBD2 (6 bases). V was trimmed by 0 bases and J by 5 bases, leaving 11 bases between them. From germline, CDR1 is SGHRS and CDR2 YFSETQ. The CDR3 length is 14 residues. The CDR3 DNA sequence: TGCGCCAGCAGCTTGGTGCCAGGGAGGGAGACCCAGTACTTC. Translating it yields CASSLVPGRETQYF. The entire variable domain, with the rest obtained from reference TRBV5-1 and TRBJ2-5, is as follows: KAGVTQTPRYLIKTRGQQVTLSCSPISGHRSVSWYQQTPGQGLQFLFEYFSETQRNKGNFPGRFSGRQFSNSRSEMNVSTLELGDSALYLCASSLVPGRETQYFGPGTRLLVL.

A few counts support this clonotype. CDR3 region: CASSQGDRTNYGYTF. For the CDR3, the DNA is TGTGCCAGCAGCCAAGGGGACAGGACGAACTATGGCTACACCTTC. The chain carries TRBV3-1 and TRBJ1-2; 8 bases agree with TRBD1. Germline CDR1 reads LGHDT; CDR2 reads YNNKEL (reference sequence). The J segment lost 2 bases and the V segment lost 1 base, leaving 3 bases of the junction unmatched. This CDR3 has 15 amino acids.

This clonotype appeared many times. The rearrangement links TRBV20-1 to TRBJ1-5, with a possible D match to TRBD1 (6 bases). CDR3 size: 13 residues. From germline, CDR1 is DFQATT and CDR2 SNEGSKA (reference sequence). Trimming took off 5 bases at V and 7 bases at J, with 15 bases between the two ends. Here the CDR3 DNA reads TGCAGTGCTCGAACAACAGGGTTCCAGCCCCAGCATTTT. Translation gives CSARTTGFQPQHF.

The chain has TRBV7-9 and TRBJ2-1; D not resolved. This CDR3 is built from 12 residues. The ends were cut back, 1 base at V and 8 bases at J, with 6 bases in the middle. Germline V gene data show CDR1 as SEHNR and CDR2 as FQNEAQ (reference sequence). The CDR3 region has the DNA TGTGCCAGCAGCTTAGTTAGTGATGAGCAGTTCTTC. The encoded protein is CASSLVSDEQFF.

This clonotype was found a few times. CDR3 loop: CASSLRQGLRNTEAFF. CDR3 nucleotide sequence: TGTGCCAGCAGCTTACGACAGGGGTTAAGGAACACTGAAGCTTTCTTT. This chain links TRBV7-2 with TRBJ1-1; 8 bases fit TRBD1. Germline lookup yields CDR1 SGHTA and CDR2 FQGNSA. The trim removed 2 bases at V and 1 base at J, leaving 6 bases unmatched. This CDR3 has 16 residues.

A few counts support this clonotype. CDR3 sequence reads: CASSQGGSFTEAFF. The CDR3 region has the DNA TGCGCCAGCAGCCAAGGGGGATCTTTCACTGAAGCTTTCTTT. The chain couples TRBV4-1 to TRBJ1-1; D call uncertain. V was cut by 1 base and J by 4 bases, with 10 bases left in between. CDR3 size: 14 residues. Germline lookup yields CDR1 MGHRA and CDR2 YSYEKL.

In its sample, this clonotype was seen a few times. At one end the junction does not follow the germline gene, possibly because of a read error. Here the CDR3 reads CASSQVAGQKFYF. CDR3 in DNA: TGCGCCAGCAGCCAAGTAGCGGGACAGAAGTTTTATTTT. This rearrangement joins TRBV4-3 to TRBJ1-4; TRBD1 agrees at 7 bases. The CDR3 runs to 13 residues. Germline lookup yields CDR1 LGHNA and CDR2 YSLEER.

A remark on this clonotype: One end of the junction fails to match germline, which may point to a read error. This rearrangement joins TRBV5-1 to TRBJ2-3, with TRBD2 matching over 14 bases. CDR3 length: 19 residues. Germline lookup yields CDR1 SGHRS and CDR2 YFSETQ. DNA for the CDR3: TGCGCCAGCAGCTCGGGGTTTGGGACTAGCGGGAGTATTACAGTTACGCAGTATTTT. It is translated as CASSSGFGTSGSITVTQYF.

This clonotype was recorded many times. This chain uses TRBV20-1 with TRBJ2-7; 12 nucleotides align to TRBD1. CDR1 and CDR2 (germline): DFQATT, SNEGSKA (reference sequence). Trimming at V came to 5 bases and at J to 7 bases, leaving 3 bases not matched to a gene. This CDR3 contains 12 residues. In DNA form, the CDR3 reads TGCAGTGCTTGGGACAGGGGGCGAGAGCAGTACTTC. Protein product: CSAWDRGREQYF.

This clonotype was seen a few times. This rearrangement joins TRBV6-2 or TRBV6-3 to TRBJ1-5; D gene uncertain. CDR3 size: 14 residues. The V end was cut by 4 bases, the J end by 3 bases, with 10 bases between. Germline CDR1 reads MNHEY; CDR2 reads SVGEGT. CDR3 DNA: TGTGCCAGCAGTTTCGGTCCAGACAATCAGCCCCAGCATTTT. Translation: CASSFGPDNQPQHF.

This clonotype was detected many times. The rearrangement links TRBV5-1 to TRBJ2-7; D unresolved. Trimming removed 3 bases from V and 2 bases from J, with 15 bases in between. Germline-derived CDR1 and CDR2 are SGHRS and YFSETQ. This CDR3 spans 15 amino acids. The CDR3 reads CASSSQYPITYEQYF. CDR3 coding DNA: TGCGCCAGCAGCTCCCAGTATCCGATTACCTACGAGCAGTACTTC. Together with reference TRBV5-1 and TRBJ2-7, the CDR3 gives the full variable domain: KAGVTQTPRYLIKTRGQQVTLSCSPISGHRSVSWYQQTPGQGLQFLFEYFSETQRNKGNFPGRFSGRQFSNSRSEMNVSTLELGDSALYLCASSSQYPITYEQYFGPGTRLTVT.

A few counts support this clonotype. V and J are TRBV4-1 and TRBJ2-6; D is unclear. V was trimmed by 1 base and J by 3 bases, leaving 7 bases between them. The germline V gene encodes CDR1 MGHRA and CDR2 YSYEKL. CDR3 length equals 15 residues. The CDR3 bases are TGCGCCAGCAGCCAAGGGGGTTATGGGGCCAACGTCCTGACTTTC. Amino acids: CASSQGGYGANVLTF.